This is a list of T cell receptor beta chains from one sample in a study of blood T cell repertoires in COVID-19. Libraries were prepared by immunoSEQ multiplex PCR; TCRdb keeps only in-frame clonotypes and omits some of them. Seen here are 110,000 to 150,000 clones, about 85% observed once, and the top ten hold 5%. Sequencing was performed on peripheral blood. These receptors came from a woman between 65 and 79 years old with COVID-19, enrolled during active disease. Each CDR3 is given with its conserved first and last residue. The D gene is left open where the match is weak. Rows give clone size only sometimes, using once, few, many, or a class for an expanded clone.

>TRBJ1-1|-|TRBV5-1|few
TGCGCCACCCATCAAGGGGTTGAGAACACTGAAGCTTTCTTT
CATHQGVENTEAFF
>TRBJ1-1|-|TRBV7-9|-
TGTGCCAGCAGCCGACCCGAGGACAGTGAGGAAGCTTTCTTT
CASSRPEDSEEAFF
>TRBJ2-7|TRBD1|TRBV11-1|once
TGTGCCAGCAGGCCAGGGACAGATTACGAGCAGTACTTC
CASRPGTDYEQYF
>TRBJ2-7|-|TRBV27|-
TGTGCCAGCAGACCTTCCGGGGGTGTCGAGCAGTACTTC
CASRPSGGVEQYF
>TRBJ2-1|-|TRBV9|-
TGTGCCAGCAGCTCCCGCGCCGGGGTGTTATATGAGCAGTTCTTC
CASSSRAGVLYEQFF
>TRBJ2-3|-|TRBV28|-
TGTGCCAGCAGTTTCATTAGCACAGATACGCAGTATTTT
CASSFISTDTQYF
>TRBJ2-3|TRBD1|TRBV13|-
TGTGCCAGCAGCGGACAGGGGGGAGCAGATACGCAGTATTTT
CASSGQGGADTQYF
>TRBJ2-1|TRBD2|TRBV5-1|-
TGCGCCAGCAGCTCTTCTAGCGGGGGGTACAATGAGCAGTTCTTC
CASSSSSGGYNEQFF
>TRBJ2-7|TRBD1|TRBV30|-
TGTGCCTGGAGTGTACAGGGGGGTGGGTCAGGGGGCAAGTACGAGCAGTACTTC
CAWSVQGGGSGGKYEQYF
>TRBJ1-2|-|TRBV6-1|-
TGTGCCAGCAGTGAAGCGCTTCTAGGGATGCCCGCAGGAGGCTATGGCTACACCTTC
CASSEALLGMPAGGYGYTF
>TRBJ2-6|-|TRBV2|once
TGTGCCAGCAGTGTAACAGGGATTGCTGGGGCCAACGTCCTGACTTTC
CASSVTGIAGANVLTF
>TRBJ1-1|TRBD1|TRBV5-1|-
TGCGCCAGCAGCTTGGCGCGACAGGGGGCAGGCACTGAAGCTTTCTTT
CASSLARQGAGTEAFF